The rows below give T cell receptor beta chains drawn from one sample of a study of blood T cells in healthy people across ages. TCRdb re-called the 5' RACE reads through MiXCR, storing one row per CDR3 protein. The sample has 750,000 to 850,000 distinct CDR3 sequences, roughly 25% seen once. These data are also associated with another study on T cells of mothers and their children.

What was sequenced was blood. All receptors come from a boy between 10 and 17 years old in good health. Both conserved end residues are part of each CDR3. Fields, in order: J gene, V gene, clone size, D gene, CDR3 DNA, CDR3 protein. The D gene is left open where the match is weak. Size is stated for part of the rows, as once, few or many counts, or as a class when the clone is expanded.

TRBJ2-5 | TRBV6-1 | few | - | TGTGCCAGCAGTGAAGGGGGGTTTCGCGAGACCCAGTACTTC | CASSEGGFRETQYF
TRBJ2-1 | TRBV6-4 | once | - | TGTGCCAGCAGTGATCCGAGCGGGAATGAGCAGTTCTTC | CASSDPSGNEQFF
TRBJ1-1 | TRBV28 | - | - | TGTGCCAGCAGTTTCCGGACAGCCCCTGAAGCTTTCTTT | CASSFRTAPEAFF
TRBJ2-7 | TRBV20-1 | - | - | TGCAGTGCTCGACTCAGATCCACCTACGAGCAGTACTTC | CSARLRSTYEQYF
TRBJ2-2 | TRBV9 | few | - | TGTGCCAGCAGCGTCGAGGGTACGAGCGGGGGGGAGCTGTTTTTT | CASSVEGTSGGELFF
TRBJ1-1 | TRBV5-1 | - | - | TGCGCCAGCAGCGAACGAACCGCGAATGAAGCTTTCTTT | CASSERTANEAFF
TRBJ2-3 | TRBV28 | many | - | TGTGCCAGCAGCCTGAGAGATACGCAGTATTTT | CASSLRDTQYF
TRBJ2-2 | TRBV7-9 | few | - | TGTGGCAGCAGCTTAGACCCCGGGGAGCTGTTTTTT | CGSSLDPGELFF
TRBJ1-1 | TRBV9 | - | TRBD1 | TGTGCCAGCAGCGGGACAGGGGGCCTTCTCGCTGAAGCTTTCTTT | CASSGTGGLLAEAFF
TRBJ1-5 | TRBV6-4 | - | - | TGTGCCAGCAGTGACCCGGGGCTGGGGTATAGCAATCAGCCCCAGCATTTT | CASSDPGLGYSNQPQHF
TRBJ1-2 | TRBV20-1 | - | - | TGCAGTGCCCAAACTATACAAAAACCAGAATACAACTATGGCTACACCTTC | CSAQTIQKPEYNYGYTF
TRBJ2-3 | TRBV7-9 | - | - | TGTGCCAGCAGCGAATTAGAGTTTATACGAGATACGCAGTATTTT | CASSELEFIRDTQYF
TRBJ1-1 | TRBV29-1 | - | - | TGCAGCGGGGAGAGCAGGGGCTACACTGAAGCTTTCTTT | CSGESRGYTEAFF
TRBJ2-1 | TRBV20-1 | - | - | TGCAGTGCTATGGCGGAGCGGCAGAGCTCCTACAATGAGCAGTTCTTC | CSAMAERQSSYNEQFF
TRBJ2-7 | TRBV28 | few | TRBD1 | TGTGCCAGCACCCTGACAGGGGGCTACGAGCAGTACTTC | CASTLTGGYEQYF
TRBJ1-4 | TRBV9 | - | TRBD1 | TGTGCCAGCAGCCCAAGAGGACAGGGTCTTGCTAATGAAAAACTGTTTTTT | CASSPRGQGLANEKLFF
TRBJ2-7 | TRBV7-2 | - | TRBD2 | TGTGCCAGCAGCTTAGCGCTGCGGGGGACCTACGAGCAGTACTTC | CASSLALRGTYEQYF
TRBJ1-4 | TRBV12-3/TRBV12-4 | few | - | TGTGCCAGCAGCCCTTTACTTAGAAGCGCAGGGGCCAATGAGAAACTGTTTTTT | CASSPLLRSAGANEKLFF
TRBJ2-3 | TRBV28 | - | TRBD2 | TGTGCCAGCAGTTTAGGGACTAGCGGGTTAGATACGCAGTATTTT | CASSLGTSGLDTQYF
TRBJ2-7 | TRBV4-1 | few | TRBD2 | TGCGCCAGCAGCCAAGCTGCTAGCGGGAGCTCCTACGAGCAGTACTTC | CASSQAASGSSYEQYF
TRBJ2-7 | TRBV20-1 | - | - | TGCAGTGCTAGAGCCCTAACGTCTAGCTCCTACGAGCAGTACTTC | CSARALTSSSYEQYF
TRBJ2-7 | TRBV5-1 | few | TRBD2 | TGCGCCAGCAGCGTAGCGGGGGACTCCTACGAGCAGTACTTC | CASSVAGDSYEQYF
TRBJ2-3 | TRBV4-3 | - | TRBD2 | TGCGCCAGCAGCCAAGTAGCGGGAGGGCCGAATACGCAGTATTTT | CASSQVAGGPNTQYF
TRBJ2-7 | TRBV7-6 | - | TRBD1 | TGTGCCAGCAGCCCGGGACAGTATTTGTACGAGCAGTACTTC | CASSPGQYLYEQYF
TRBJ2-1 | TRBV4-3 | few | TRBD2 | TGCGCCAGCAGCCAAGATCTCGCTAGCGGGGGAAAGTACAATGAGCAGTTCTTC | CASSQDLASGGKYNEQFF
TRBJ1-2 | TRBV5-5 | - | - | TGTGCCAGCAGCTTGGTCCTGGCGGGCTATGGCTACACCTTC | CASSLVLAGYGYTF
TRBJ2-1 | TRBV20-1 | many | - | TGCAGTGCTAGAGATCCCAGTCTCTCCTACAATGAGCAGTTCTTC | CSARDPSLSYNEQFF
TRBJ2-7 | TRBV7-3 | few | - | TGTGCCAGCAGCTCGGGGGTTACAGGGGACGAGCAGTACTTC | CASSSGVTGDEQYF
TRBJ2-3 | TRBV4-2 | - | TRBD2 | TGTGCCAGCAGCCAAGATACCACTAGCGAACTCATAGAACGCACAGATACGCAGTATTTT | CASSQDTTSELIERTDTQYF
TRBJ2-7 | TRBV20-1 | few | TRBD2 | TGCAGTGCTCGAGCGGGAGAGGATTACGAGCAGTACTTC | CSARAGEDYEQYF
TRBJ2-1 | TRBV7-3 | - | - | TGTGCCAGCGCTCGTGAGGTTCACAGTGAGCAGTTCTTC | CASAREVHSEQFF
TRBJ1-5 | TRBV5-1 | few | - | TGCGCCAGCAGCTTGGGTGAGGGCAATCAGCCCCAGCATTTT | CASSLGEGNQPQHF
TRBJ2-7 | TRBV29-1 | once | TRBD1 | TGCAGCGTTGAACTTTACGGGACAGCCTACGAGCAGTACTTC | CSVELYGTAYEQYF
TRBJ2-1 | TRBV11-1 | - | TRBD1 | TGTGCCAGCAGCTTAGGACAGGGGGGAGGCAATGAGCAGTTCTTC | CASSLGQGGGNEQFF
TRBJ2-5 | TRBV3-1 | - | - | TGTGCCAGCAGCCAGAGGGAAGAGACCCAGTACTTC | CASSQREETQYF
TRBJ2-7 | TRBV12-3/TRBV12-4 | - | - | TGTGCCAGCAGAGACCCGGGACGGGGAGGTCACGAGCAGTACTTC | CASRDPGRGGHEQYF
TRBJ1-2 | TRBV29-1 | - | - | TGCAGCCACATAGGGTGGGACGATGGCTACACCTTC | CSHIGWDDGYTF
TRBJ2-5 | TRBV7-3 | few | TRBD1 | TGTGCCAGCAGCCCTAACACAGGGGGCCTAGAGACCCAGTACTTC | CASSPNTGGLETQYF
TRBJ2-5 | TRBV4-3 | - | - | TGCGCCAGCAGCCAAGGGACCGGGGGTCAGACCCAGTACTTC | CASSQGTGGQTQYF
TRBJ2-5 | TRBV29-1 | - | - | TGCAGCGCTGGGACGGGAAGTGGAGAGACCCAGTACTTC | CSAGTGSGETQYF
TRBJ1-6 | TRBV25-1 | few | - | TGTGCCAGCACTTGGGGGGGGGTTTCACCCCTCCACTTT | CASTWGGVSPLHF
TRBJ1-4 | TRBV9 | - | - | TGTGCCAGCAGCGTGGATACTAATGAAAAACTGTTTTTT | CASSVDTNEKLFF
TRBJ2-3 | TRBV12-3/TRBV12-4 | - | - | TGTGCCAGCAGTGCAACAGGCTATACGCAGTATTTT | CASSATGYTQYF
TRBJ2-4 | TRBV10-3 | few | TRBD2 | TGTGCCATCAGCCCAAGCGGGGGGTACGATTCGAACATTCAGTACTTC | CAISPSGGYDSNIQYF
TRBJ2-5 | TRBV24-1 | - | - | TGTGCCACCAGTGATCAACATGGCCCAGGCGAGACCCAGTACTTC | CATSDQHGPGETQYF
TRBJ1-2 | TRBV2 | few | TRBD1 | TGTGCCACCCCGTTGGGACAGGGTCCCTATGGCTACACCTTC | CATPLGQGPYGYTF
TRBJ2-3 | TRBV29-1 | few | - | TGCAGCGTCACAGGTTTACAGTTGGCAGATACGCAGTATTTT | CSVTGLQLADTQYF
TRBJ1-4 | TRBV30 | - | - | TGTGCCTGGAGTGTATTAGGTGAAAAACTGTTTTTT | CAWSVLGEKLFF
TRBJ1-5 | TRBV15 | - | - | TGTGCCACCAGCAGAGATGTTGGGCAGTTCGGGAACCAGCCCCAGCATTTT | CATSRDVGQFGNQPQHF
TRBJ2-7 | TRBV24-1 | - | - | TGTGCCACCAGTGTTTCGGACCAATACGAGCAGTACTTC | CATSVSDQYEQYF
TRBJ2-4 | TRBV12-3/TRBV12-4 | - | - | TGTGCCAGCAGCGGGGGACAGCAAAACATTCAGTACTTC | CASSGGQQNIQYF
TRBJ2-3 | TRBV5-1 | few | - | TGCGCCAGCAGCTTGGATCTAGCAGGGACACCCCACACAGATACGCAGTATTTT | CASSLDLAGTPHTDTQYF
TRBJ2-7 | TRBV6-2/TRBV6-3 | few | TRBD2 | TGTGCCAGCACCTTCGACGGGACTAGCGGGAGTATCTACGAGCAGTACTTC | CASTFDGTSGSIYEQYF
TRBJ1-6 | TRBV5-5 | once | TRBD1 | TGTGCCAGCAGCTTGTACGACAGGGAAGGATCACCCCTCCACTTT | CASSLYDREGSPLHF
TRBJ1-5 | TRBV25-1 | few | - | TGTGCCAGCAGTGAAGGTGCGGGGCATAGCAATCAGCCCCAGCATTTT | CASSEGAGHSNQPQHF
TRBJ2-5 | TRBV20-1 | few | TRBD1 | TGCAGTGCTAAGTTTGGGACAGTAAATCGGGAGACCCAGTACTTC | CSAKFGTVNRETQYF